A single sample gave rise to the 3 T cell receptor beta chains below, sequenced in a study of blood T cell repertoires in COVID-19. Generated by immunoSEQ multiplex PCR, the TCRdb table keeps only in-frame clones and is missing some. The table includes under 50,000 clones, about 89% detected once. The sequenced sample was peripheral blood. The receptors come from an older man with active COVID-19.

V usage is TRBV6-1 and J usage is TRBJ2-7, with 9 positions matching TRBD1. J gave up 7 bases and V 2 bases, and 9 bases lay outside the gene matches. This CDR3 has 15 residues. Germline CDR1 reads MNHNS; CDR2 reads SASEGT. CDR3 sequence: CASSEIRTGAGEQYF. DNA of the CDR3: TGTGCCAGCAGTGAAATTAGGACAGGGGCGGGGGAGCAGTACTTC.

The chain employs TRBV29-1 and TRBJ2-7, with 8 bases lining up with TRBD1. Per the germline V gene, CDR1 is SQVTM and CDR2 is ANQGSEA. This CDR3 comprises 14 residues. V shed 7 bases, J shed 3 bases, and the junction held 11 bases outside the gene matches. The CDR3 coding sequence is TGCAGCGCCTCCAGGACAGGGAAGGACTACGAGCAGTACTTC. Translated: CSASRTGKDYEQYF.

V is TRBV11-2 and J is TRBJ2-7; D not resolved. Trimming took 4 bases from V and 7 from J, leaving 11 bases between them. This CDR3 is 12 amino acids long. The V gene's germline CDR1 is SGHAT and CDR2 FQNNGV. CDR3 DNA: TGTGCCAGCAGCTCAAATCGGTGGGAGCAGTACTTC. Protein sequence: CASSSNRWEQYF.